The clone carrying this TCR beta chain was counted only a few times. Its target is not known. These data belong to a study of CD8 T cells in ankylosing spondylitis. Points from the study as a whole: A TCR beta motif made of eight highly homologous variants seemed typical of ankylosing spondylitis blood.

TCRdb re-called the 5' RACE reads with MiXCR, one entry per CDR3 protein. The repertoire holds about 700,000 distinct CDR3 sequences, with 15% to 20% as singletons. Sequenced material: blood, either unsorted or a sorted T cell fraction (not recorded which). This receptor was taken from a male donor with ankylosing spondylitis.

The CDR3 region has the DNA TGTGCCAGCAGTTACTCGGGCCAGCGGGACGTCTACGAGCAGTACTTC. This translates into CASSYSGQRDVYEQYF. This chain connects TRBV6-5 to TRBJ2-7; 7 bases match TRBD2. Looked up from germline, CDR1 is MNHEY and CDR2 is SVGAGI. This CDR3 has 16 residues. With 0 bases clipped from V and 3 bases from J, the junction kept 8 bases outside the gene matches.